Below, 25 T cell receptor delta chains from the same sample are listed, as sequenced in a study of γδ T cells in repeated Plasmodium falciparum infection. Flow sorting of PBMC yielded separate Vgamma9/Vdelta2+ and Vdelta2-negative gammadelta T cell populations for bulk repertoire analysis. TCRdb re-processed the multiplex PCR reads using CATT. The profile shows around 52,000 delta-chain clones, around 1.8% of them singletons. The sequenced material came from gamma-delta T cells from blood. The receptor source for this set is a pool of human donors (malaria-infected and uninfected, not separated).

A remark on this clone: The junction and the germline gene differ at one end; a read error may be behind it. V is TRDV1 and J is TRDJ1, with 9 bases aligning to TRDD2. Germline matching of the DNA provided the J gene here, since TCRdb leaves it blank. The CDR3 length is 17 residues. Germline CDR1 and CDR2: TSWWSYY and QGS. The CDR3 is CSGGGLPTHERADKLIF. The CDR3 DNA follows: TGCTCTGGGGGGGGCCTTCCTACACATGAGCGGGCCGATAAACTCATCTTT.

For this clone: The amino acid sequence in TCRdb belongs to a much larger clone and departs from this DNA's translation at residue 7, likely a sequencing read error; the sequence shown is translated from the DNA. The rearrangement uses TRDV1 and TRDJ1; D might be TRDD2 (6 bases). V lost 1 base and J lost 0, with 27 bases in between. This CDR3 contains 21 residues. CDR1 is TSWWSYY, CDR2 QGS, per germline. The CDR3 DNA follows: TGTGCTCTTGGGGAACGGATTATCCTACGCCCCTCAGGGTTTTACACCGATAAACTCATCTTT. It translates to CALGERIILRPSGFYTDKLIF.

This clone was recorded many times. Given a far larger clone just one base away, this is likely a sequencing read error. Distinct nucleotide sequences in the sample also encode this CDR3. V usage is TRDV1 and J usage is TRDJ1; TRDD3 matches 11 bases. Trimming removed 1 base from V and 3 bases from J; junction bases left unmatched: 31. The CDR3 runs to 25 residues. Germline V gene data show CDR1 as TSWWSYY and CDR2 as QGS. The CDR3 DNA reads as TGTGCTCTTGGGGAACCCTCTTGGCGAGCCCCTGCGGACAGAGTTTTGGGGGATACGTCCGATAAACTCATCTTT. This codes for CALGEPSWRAPADRVLGDTSDKLIF.

This clone was recorded at least ten times. With a far larger clone one base away, a read error is the likely cause. Other DNA sequences in this sample translate to the same CDR3. J is TRDJ1 and V is TRDV1; a possible D gene is TRDD2 (6 bases). The germline V gene encodes CDR1 TSWWSYY and CDR2 QGS. The CDR3 is made up of 18 amino acids. In nucleotides, the CDR3 is TGTGCCCTTGGGGAGGGTCCTACACCGCCCCTCCCGACCGATAAACTCATCTTT. Residues: CALGEGPTPPLPTDKLIF.

This clone was seen only a few times. The protein held in TCRdb is that of a much larger clone and does not match this DNA's translation at residue 18, likely because of a read error; the protein shown is translated from the DNA. The chain uses TRDV1 and TRDJ1; the D gene is possibly TRDD3 (9 bases). TCRdb carries no J gene annotation; the J gene was assigned here by matching the DNA with germline. The V gene's germline CDR1 is TSWWSYY and CDR2 QGS. The germline V and J ends were trimmed by 5 bases and 4 bases, with 41 bases remaining between them. There are 23 residues in the CDR3. CDR3: CALGKPSSYRGYATLGYIDKLIF. The CDR3 bases are TGTGCTCTTGGGAAACCCTCTTCCTACAGGGGATACGCCACACTCGGGTACATCGATAAACTCATCTTT.

This clone was counted between two and nine times. TCRdb's entry gives the protein of a much larger clone, which mismatches this DNA's translation at residue 9, likely from a read error; the protein reported here is translated from the DNA. The chain is built from TRDV1 and TRDJ1; maybe TRDD3 (7 bases). The J gene, not given by TCRdb, was assigned here from a germline match of the nucleotide sequence. The V end lost 2 bases, the J end lost 7 bases, and 29 bases lay between the germline ends. Germline V gene sequence: CDR1 TSWWSYY, CDR2 QGS. This CDR3 region has 19 residues. The DNA of the CDR3 is TGTGCTCTTGGGGAAGAAGTCCTACAGGCCTGGGGGCTTGAAGTTAAACTCATCTTT. Protein: CALGEEVLQAWGLEVKLIF.

Remarks on this clone: A read error likely explains why the TCRdb protein, taken from a much larger clone, differs from this DNA's translation at residue 11; the protein shown is translated from the DNA. V and J are TRDV1 and TRDJ1; 10 nucleotides align to TRDD3. The J gene was not available in TCRdb and was assigned here by matching the DNA to germline segments. CDR3 length: 25 amino acids. CDR1 and CDR2 from the germline V gene are TSWWSYY and QGS. J was trimmed by 3 bases and V by 1 base; bases with no gene match: 32. CDR3 bases: TGTGCTCTTGGGGAACCCTCTTGGCGAGCCTCTGCGGACAGAGTTTTGGGGGATACATCCGATAAACTCATCTTT. This translates into CALGEPSWRASADRVLGDTSDKLIF.

This clone showed up many times. TCRdb has a much larger clone's protein, which differs at residue 17 from the translation of this DNA, likely because of a read error; what is shown is the protein translated from the DNA. V is TRDV1 and J is TRDJ1, with 7 bases aligning to TRDD3. CDR3 length: 20 amino acids. Germline loops: CDR1 TSWWSYY, CDR2 QGS. CDR3 amino acids: CALGELVPSKWGTYTDRLIF. The CDR3 coding sequence is TGTGCTCTTGGGGAACTAGTACCCTCCAAGTGGGGGACGTACACCGATAGACTCATCTTT.

A word on this clone: A far larger clone lies a single base away; this is likely a read error. Within the sample, other DNA sequences also encode this same CDR3. V and J are TRDV2 and TRDJ1; 7 bases match TRDD3. The J gene is absent in TCRdb and was assigned here via DNA matching to germline. This CDR3 has 17 amino acids. Trimming at V came to 3 bases and at J to 0 bases, leaving 12 bases not matched to a gene. Germline CDR1 GEAIGNYY, CDR2 EKD. CDR3 sequence: CACDSSYWGSYTDKLIF. Written as DNA, the CDR3 is TGTGCCTGTGACTCTTCGTACTGGGGCTCGTACACCGATAAACTCATCTTT.

As for this clone: This DNA translates differently at residue 16 from the TCRdb protein, which is that of a much larger clone; a read error is likely, and the protein shown is the DNA's own translation. The J gene is TRDJ1, the V gene TRDV2; 12 bases align to TRDD3. The J gene is absent in TCRdb and was assigned here via DNA matching to germline. This CDR3 contains 19 residues. Germline CDR1 is GEAIGNYY and CDR2 is EKD. CDR3 protein: CACDTLPPGGYGSTDELIF. DNA of the CDR3: TGTGCCTGTGACACCCTGCCTCCTGGGGGATACGGAAGCACCGATGAACTCATCTTT.

The table lists this clone with many counts. The protein held in TCRdb is that of a much larger clone and does not match this DNA's translation at residue 6, likely because of a read error; the protein shown is translated from the DNA. The chain couples TRDV1 to TRDJ1; tentative D call: TRDD3 (5 bases). V was clipped by 2 bases and J by 1 base, with 26 bases between them. Germline V gene sequence: CDR1 TSWWSYY, CDR2 QGS. This CDR3 comprises 20 residues. DNA for the CDR3: TGTGCTCTTGGGGAAGACAGCGGGCCATCCTCGGGGGTCCTCACCGATAAACTCATCTTT. The encoded protein is CALGEDSGPSSGVLTDKLIF.

This clone was counted only a few times. The TCRdb protein comes from a much larger clone and disagrees with this DNA's translation at residue 18, likely due to a read error; the protein given here is derived from the DNA. The chain links TRDV3 to TRDJ1; 11 bases fit TRDD3. The CDR3 runs 21 residues. Per the germline V gene, CDR1 is TVYSNPD and CDR2 is GDNSRS (reference sequence). CDR3 DNA sequence: TGTGCCTCCCATGACCCTGAGACCGCATACTGGGGGATAAGGGGCCCCGATCAACTCATCTTT. It encodes CASHDPETAYWGIRGPDQLIF.

In regard to this clone: Translating this DNA gives a protein that differs at residue 10 from the TCRdb one, which belongs to a much larger clone; a read error is likely, and the protein shown is this translation. The chain combines TRDV3 with TRDJ1, with TRDD3 matching over 8 bases. In germline, CDR1 is TVYSNPD, CDR2 GDNSRS (reference sequence). This CDR3 spans 19 amino acids. J gave up 9 bases and V 4 bases, and 31 bases lay outside the gene matches. The CDR3 reads CASTNSRPFCWGTHKELIF. CDR3 coding DNA: TGTGCCTCCACTAATTCCCGCCCTTTCTGCTGGGGGACCCATAAAGAACTCATCTTT.

Many counts were recorded for this clone. TCRdb's protein, taken from a much larger clone, differs from this DNA's translation at residue 17, likely owing to a read error; the protein displayed comes from the DNA. The rearrangement uses TRDV1 and TRDJ1; D may be TRDD3 (6 bases). The CDR3 consists of 19 residues. CDR1 and CDR2 (germline): TSWWSYY, QGS. The CDR3 nucleotides read TGTGCTCTTGGGGCTTTCCTTTTGGGGGGACTACCGTACACCGATAAACCCATCTTT. Translation gives CALGAFLLGGLPYTDKPIF.

This clone came up many times. The same CDR3 can be traced to other DNA sequences in this sample. This sequence joins TRDV1 and TRDJ1; 10 bases are shared with TRDD3. CDR3 length: 21 amino acids. The J segment lost 4 bases and the V segment lost 0 bases, leaving 20 bases of the junction unmatched. The germline CDR1 and CDR2 sequences are TSWWSYY and QGS. CDR3 DNA sequence: TGTGCTCTTGGGGAACTCTTCTCTTGGGCCGGACTGGGGGATTGGCGCGATAAACTCATCTTT. Its translation is CALGELFSWAGLGDWRDKLIF.

Points on this clone: TCRdb's entry gives the protein of a much larger clone, which mismatches this DNA's translation at residue 8, likely from a read error; the protein reported here is translated from the DNA. In DNA, the CDR3 is TGTGCTCTTGACCCAGGACGGGGCTGGGGGATACCGCCGACAGCACAACTCTTCTTT. Amino acid sequence: CALDPGRGWGIPPTAQLFF. This sequence joins TRDV1 and TRDJ2; TRDD3 aligns across 11 bases. CDR3 length: 19 amino acids. The V and J ends lost 7 bases and 4 bases, in that order; junction bases with no gene match: 17. From germline, CDR1 is TSWWSYY and CDR2 QGS.

This clone has just a few counts. A read error is the likely source, as a far larger clone sits one nucleotide away. The sample holds other DNA sequences that translate to the same CDR3. The J gene was not called, though the V gene is TRDV2; the listed D gene, TRDD3, was not tested against the DNA. Germline loops: CDR1 GEAIGNYY, CDR2 EKD. The CDR3 sequence is 24 residues long. The CDR3 loop reads CACDTIDSRTGGSGPSWDTRQMFF. In nucleotides, the CDR3 is TGTGCCTGTGACACCATCGATTCCCGTACTGGGGGATCAGGGCCTTCCTGGGACACCCGACAAATGTTTTTC.

To note about this clone: The TCRdb protein, from a much larger clone, departs from this DNA's translation at residue 17, likely by read error; the protein shown derives from the DNA. The rearrangement joins TRDV1 to TRDJ2, with 10 bases lining up with TRDD3. TCRdb is silent on the J gene; assignment here came from matching the DNA to germline. Germline CDR1 is TSWWSYY and CDR2 is QGS. This CDR3 has 21 amino acids. This CDR3 is CALGVSSYWGIQTSLTTQLFF. The CDR3 bases are TGTGCTCTTGGGGTTTCCTCGTACTGGGGGATCCAAACTTCTTTGACAACACAACTCTTCTTT.

This clone was recorded at least ten times. The chain links TRDV1 to TRDJ1, with D unclear. The CDR3 runs to 18 residues. CDR1 TSWWSYY and CDR2 QGS come from the germline V gene. V lost 1 base, J lost 0 bases, and 18 bases lay in between. CDR3 residues: CALGEQTGYPAYTDKLIF. CDR3 sequence (DNA): TGTGCTCTTGGGGAACAAACAGGGTACCCTGCGTACACCGATAAACTCATCTTT.

In regard to this clone: The protein TCRdb gives is from a much larger clone and does not agree with this DNA's translation at residue 3, likely a read error; the protein shown here comes from the DNA. CDR3 DNA sequence: TGTGCCCTTATTGCCCGCCTATTCCTCGTTGGGGGATACATAATAAGCGATAAACTCATCTTT. Protein: CALIARLFLVGGYIISDKLIF. V is TRDV3 and J is TRDJ1; 10 nucleotides align to TRDD3. Germline V lookup: CDR1 TVYSNPD, CDR2 GDNSRS (reference sequence). This CDR3 has 21 amino acids. J was trimmed by 4 bases and V by 5 bases; bases with no gene match: 31.

A word on this clone: The TCRdb protein comes from a much larger clone and disagrees with this DNA's translation at residue 8, likely due to a read error; the protein given here is derived from the DNA. The chain is built from TRDV1 and TRDJ1, with D tentatively TRDD3 (6 bases). No J segment appears in TCRdb, so it was assigned here by matching the sequence to germline. CDR3 size: 19 residues. Looked up from germline, CDR1 is TSWWSYY and CDR2 is QGS. Trimming removed 3 bases from V and 0 bases from J, with 23 bases in between. CDR3 sequence: CALGDGDSTPWGYTDKLIF. The CDR3 DNA follows: TGTGCTCTTGGGGACGGGGATTCTACGCCATGGGGGTACACCGATAAACTCATCTTT.

This clone occurred a few times. TCRdb pairs this DNA with a much larger clone's protein that differs at residue 3, likely a read error; the protein shown was translated from the DNA. The V and J genes are TRDV1 and TRDJ1; TRDD3 matches at 7 bases. The J gene is absent in TCRdb and was assigned here via DNA matching to germline. From germline, CDR1 is TSWWSYY and CDR2 QGS. This CDR3 is built from 16 residues. The CDR3 reads CAFGDPYWGYTDKLIF. CDR3 coding DNA: TGTGCTTTTGGGGACCCATACTGGGGCTACACCGATAAACTCATCTTT.

With regard to this clone: Given a far larger clone just one base away, this is likely a sequencing read error. Other DNA sequences in this specimen translate into the identical CDR3. The CDR3 region has the DNA TGTGCTTATAGTAGCTTTTCGACCTTCCTCCAGTACCCGTACTGGGGGATCCGAGCCACCGATAAACTCATCTTT. Protein: CAYSSFSTFLQYPYWGIRATDKLIF. The V and J genes are TRAV38-2/DV8 and TRDJ1; 10 bases map to TRDD3. Since TCRdb gives no J gene, matching the DNA to germline was used here to assign it. The V segment lost 5 bases and the J segment 1 base; nucleotides outside the gene matches: 35. This CDR3 has 25 residues. Germline CDR1 is TSESDYY and CDR2 is QEAYKQQN.

This clone was found many times. The TCRdb protein comes from a much larger clone and disagrees with this DNA's translation at residue 8, likely due to a read error; the protein given here is derived from the DNA. The chain uses TRDV1 and TRDJ1; D is unresolved. V lost 0 bases and J 5 bases, leaving 19 bases between the germline ends. This CDR3 contains 17 residues. Germline V lookup: CDR1 TSWWSYY, CDR2 QGS. The CDR3 coding sequence is TGTGCTCTTGGGGAACTGGGTTCTAAGGGCTTAGGTGATAAACTCATCTTT. This codes for CALGELGSKGLGDKLIF.

This clone was detected only a few times. TCRdb assigns this DNA the protein of a much larger clone, which departs from its translation at residue 7; this likely reflects a read error, and the protein shown comes from translating the DNA. The chain links TRDV1 to TRDJ1, with D hard to call. In the absence of a J gene in TCRdb, the DNA was matched to germline to assign it here. Trimming took 2 bases from V and 0 from J, leaving 31 bases between them. This CDR3 contains 22 residues. The germline gives CDR1 TSWWSYY, CDR2 QGS. The CDR3 coding sequence is TGTGCTCTTGGGGAAATGGAGGCTCGAATGAGGAGATTTACCGGGTACACCGATAAACTCATCTTT. It specifies CALGEMEARMRRFTGYTDKLIF.